The TCR beta chain under discussion was sequenced for a study of a mutant IDH1 vaccine in newly diagnosed glioma. With V trimmed by 6 bases and J by 2 bases, 8 bases remained unmatched. This CDR3 is 15 amino acids long. Germline V gene data show CDR1 as MNHEY and CDR2 as SVGAGI. The time point was: week 5, during vaccination. In the vaccine, a single dose held 300 ug of the mutant IDH1 20-mer peptide, along with topical imiquimod. Profiled with immunoSEQ multiplex PCR; TCRdb holds only in-frame clones, not every one. The table has tens of thousands of clones, 89% seen once. This clone was counted only a few times. Its antigen remains unknown.

The sequence was obtained from a man aged 18 to 29 with glioma. The sequencing here drew on PBMCs, taken from a glioma patient whose treatment included an IDH1 peptide vaccine. The rearrangement links TRBV6-5 to TRBJ1-1, with 8 bases aligning to TRBD1. CDR3 region: CASRTGQGRNTEAFF. CDR3 coding DNA: TGTGCCAGCAGAACAGGACAGGGCCGAAACACTGAAGCTTTCTTT.